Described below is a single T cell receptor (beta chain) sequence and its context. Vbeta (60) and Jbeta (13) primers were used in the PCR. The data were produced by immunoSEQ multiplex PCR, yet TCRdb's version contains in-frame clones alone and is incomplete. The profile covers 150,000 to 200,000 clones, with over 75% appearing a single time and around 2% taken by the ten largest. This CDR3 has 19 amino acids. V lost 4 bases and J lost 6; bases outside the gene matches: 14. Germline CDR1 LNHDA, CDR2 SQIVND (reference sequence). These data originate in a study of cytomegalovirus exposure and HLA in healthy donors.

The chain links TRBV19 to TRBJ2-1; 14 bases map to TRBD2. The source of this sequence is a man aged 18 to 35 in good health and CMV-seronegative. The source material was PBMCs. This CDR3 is CASSTRTYTTSGRGNEQFF. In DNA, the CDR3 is TGTGCCAGTAGTACCCGAACTTATACGACTAGCGGGAGGGGCAATGAGCAGTTCTTC. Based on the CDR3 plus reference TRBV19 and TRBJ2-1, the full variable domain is DGGITQSPKYLFRKEGQNVTLSCEQNLNHDAMYWYRQDPGQGLRLIYYSQIVNDFQKGDIAEGYSVSREKKESFPLTVTSAQKNPTAFYLCASSTRTYTTSGRGNEQFFGPGTRLTVL.